This T cell receptor beta chain was identified during a study of blood T cell repertoires in COVID-19. Across the study: Sites across the United States, Italy and Spain contributed samples from acute and convalescent COVID-19. In each case, the material was cDNA or gDNA derived from T cells, B-cell-depleted T cells, or PBMCs.

Original handling: It was from reference gene primer amplification that nucleated cell counts were estimated. Libraries were prepared by immunoSEQ multiplex PCR; TCRdb keeps only in-frame clonotypes and omits some of them. That table is the source of V, J and clone size, and D and trimming were worked out from the DNA. Altogether about 120,000 clones are present, less than 75% being singletons, with the ten largest covering around 0.9%. Germline V gene sequence: CDR1 SGHDN, CDR2 FVKESK. V lost 1 base, J lost 7 bases, and 2 bases stayed unmatched. The CDR3 sequence is 14 residues long. The genes are TRBV14 and TRBJ2-5; 11 bases line up with TRBD1. The receptor was derived from a human donor with acute or convalescent COVID-19. The donor label of this sample is uncertain. The specimen was peripheral blood. The CDR3 spells CASSQAGTGGTQYF. For the CDR3, the DNA is TGTGCCAGCAGCCAAGCTGGGACAGGGGGGACCCAGTACTTC.